This T cell receptor beta chain comes out of a study of T cells in tuberculosis. Study conclusions and caveats: The TCR-beta difference was not significant; alpha differences partly reflected length.

Clones were read by immunoSEQ multiplex PCR, and TCRdb kept only the in-frame ones, dropping some. The table records tens of thousands of clones, approximately 94% of them present only once. On this clone: What it recognizes is unknown.

Documented time point: new active TB diagnosis, blood taken before or within 7 days of starting treatment. Confirmation came from sputum smear and/or culture positivity for M. tuberculosis. The CDR3 extends over 14 amino acids. Germline V lookup: CDR1 SNHLY, CDR2 FYNNEI. The ends were cut back, 4 bases at V and 2 bases at J, with 12 bases in the middle. V usage is TRBV2 and J usage is TRBJ2-7; possible D gene TRBD1, 5 bases. Sequenced material: PBMCs, taken at tuberculosis diagnosis. The clonotype was recovered from an adult with tuberculosis. The CDR3 nucleotides read TGTGCCAGCAGTGTCTTCAAGGGGACCTACGAGCAGTACTTC. This sequence encodes CASSVFKGTYEQYF.